The T cell receptor (beta chain) described here comes from a study of blood T cells in healthy people across ages. Primers used in a second PCR of about 7 to 11 cycles were a sample-barcoded 5' primer and a J-beta primer mix. Each of the samples gave a minimum of 2.5 million paired-end reads that contained CDR3. Via MiXCR, TCRdb re-called the 5' RACE reads, giving one row per CDR3 protein. Of 1.5 million to 2 million distinct CDR3 sequences listed, approximately 30% are singletons. General study results and limits: One million T cells yielded diversity estimates that were considered underestimates.

Only a few counts were recorded for this clonotype. Its specificity is not known. Material: blood. The sequence came from a woman under 40 in good health.

The CDR3 loop reads CSARLSGSGDVQFF. CDR3 coding DNA: TGCAGTGCTAGACTAAGCGGGAGTGGGGATGTGCAGTTCTTC. This chain joins TRBV20-1 and TRBJ2-1; 8 bases align to TRBD2. CDR3 size: 14 residues. Germline CDR1 DFQATT, CDR2 SNEGSKA (reference sequence). V trimming: 2 bases; J trimming: 12 bases; junction bases outside the gene matches: 12.